Listed here is a single T cell receptor (beta chain). Its cognate antigen has yet to be identified. Nothing much larger sits one base from this clone, and base qualities are not available. The data originate from a study of memory B cells and T cells in multiple sclerosis (dated by TCRdb to between 2018 and 2020). About the investigation overall: TCR beta repertoires of autoproliferating peripheral T cells were compared with the TCR beta repertoires of brain lesion-infiltrating T cells in multiple sclerosis patients. Two multiple sclerosis patients were included in the TCR sequencing because brain lesions obtained at autopsy or brain-infiltrating cells obtained from biopsy were available for them. Points the paper makes about the study in general: Clone-set sizes differed between compartments, which influenced counts of shared clonotypes and required normalization.

The germline V gene yields SGHRS for CDR1 and YFSETQ for CDR2. From cysteine to phenylalanine, the CDR3 is 13 amino acids long. Only CDR3 DNA is held: 39 bases, read in frame from base 1. Trimming takes 0 bases off V and 7 bases off J; junction bases not matched to a gene: 1. TCRbeta CDR3 regions were amplified from extracted genomic DNA using the immunoSEQ Platform. Multiplex PCR, high-throughput sequencing and a vendor bioinformatics pipeline were brought together in the immunoSEQ assay. Per the authors' processing: Non-productive sequences and CDR3s shorter than 4 amino acids were removed, and clonotype frequencies were recalculated per sample. In immunoSEQ Analyzer 2.0, shared clonotypes were identified as those with identical CDR3 amino acid, V gene and J gene sequences. To normalize repertoire overlap, the number of shared clonotypes was divided by the product of the two clone-set sizes and multiplied by 1000 to give arbitrary units. Drawn from immuneACCESS, this table holds only the in-frame rearrangements with V and J called that TCRdb kept. Clones are partly lost; checked studies trace under half to an unresolved V gene and leave the rest unexplained. The V and J calls and clone size come from that table; D and trimming were worked out from the DNA. The sample profile shows about 42,000 clones; roughly four fifths of them were found once. The ten largest clones take up about 1.1% of the sample.

Autoproliferating (CFSEdim) and non-proliferating (CFSEhi) T cell fractions were sequenced separately after stimulus-free culture of CFSE-labeled PBMCs. Altogether, about 5.1x10^7 CFSE-labeled PBMCs were kept in culture for around 7 days with no stimulus, after which the replicate wells were combined. PBMCs were labeled with 0.4 to 0.55 uM CFSE and cultured without exogenous stimuli in serum-free AIM-V medium. PBMCs were isolated by Ficoll density gradient centrifugation and cryopreserved before use. Using a FACSAria III, live 7-AAD-negative cells were sorted, then washed with PBS and stored frozen at -80 degrees C as dry pellets.

This chain is built from TRBV5-1 and TRBJ2-1, with 7 junctional bases fitting TRBD2. The receptor's source is a human donor with multiple sclerosis. The sequenced sample consisted of PBMCs from blood kept in culture. In nucleotides, the sequence is TGCGCCAGCAGCTTGGGAGCGGGAAATGAGCAGTTCTTC. This gives the protein CASSLGAGNEQFF.